The 3 T cell receptor beta chains presented below share a single source sample, sequenced in a study of cytomegalovirus exposure and HLA in healthy donors. This PCR relied on a set of 60 Vbeta primers and 13 Jbeta primers. TCRdb's table, derived via immunoSEQ multiplex PCR, lists solely in-frame clones and lacks some. The data show 150,000 to 200,000 clones, about four fifths seen once. The sequenced sample was PBMCs. The receptors originated from a woman aged 45-60 years in good health and CMV-seronegative.

This clone was seen only a few times. The chain has TRBV19 and TRBJ1-2; 8 bases align to TRBD1. This CDR3 contains 12 residues. Germline V gene data show CDR1 as LNHDA and CDR2 as SQIVND (reference sequence). The trim removed 7 bases at V and 5 bases at J, leaving 3 bases unmatched. The CDR3 sequence is CASTGTGYGYTF. The CDR3 DNA reads as TGTGCCAGTACCGGGACAGGTTATGGCTACACCTTC.

The chain carries TRBV27 and TRBJ2-3, with TRBD1 matching 9 bases. Germline V gives CDR1 MNHEY, CDR2 SMNVEV (reference sequence). J lost 2 bases, V lost 6 bases, and 6 bases had no gene match. The CDR3 length is 15 residues. The chain's CDR3 is CASSNNRGHTDTQYF. In DNA form, the CDR3 reads TGTGCCAGCAGCAACAACAGGGGGCACACAGATACGCAGTATTTT.

V gene TRBV5-5 combines with J gene TRBJ2-5, with D unresolved. Germline CDR1 and CDR2: SGHKS and YYEKEE (reference sequence). The CDR3 has 12 residues. V was cut by 3 bases and J by 5 bases, with 8 bases left in between. The CDR3 loop is CASSSSIETQYF. DNA for the CDR3: TGTGCCAGCAGCTCCTCTATTGAGACCCAGTACTTC.